This entry is about one T cell receptor (beta chain). The CDR3 runs to 17 residues. CDR1 and CDR2 (germline): SEHNR, FQNEAQ (reference sequence). V shed 4 bases and J 2 bases; nucleotides not matched to a gene: 7. Original processing methods: Using reference gene primer amplification, nucleated cell counts were estimated. Clones were read by immunoSEQ multiplex PCR, and TCRdb kept only the in-frame ones, dropping some. V and J calls plus clone size are reproduced from that table; the DNA served to infer D and trimming. This table holds more than 100,000 clones, 81% found once. The sample is drawn from a study of blood T cell repertoires in COVID-19. Study information: T cells, B-cell-depleted T cells, or PBMCs supplied cDNA or gDNA.

This chain links TRBV7-9 with TRBJ2-3; TRBD2 agrees at 12 bases. Sequencing was performed on peripheral blood. This clonotype was sampled from a woman in her sixties or seventies with active or convalescent COVID-19. CDR3 nucleotides: TGTGCCAGCAGCTCTACTAGCGGGGGGCGCTTCACAGATACGCAGTATTTT. Translated, it gives CASSSTSGGRFTDTQYF. Full variable domain (remainder filled in from reference TRBV7-9 and TRBJ2-3): DTGVSQNPRHKITKRGQNVTFRCDPISEHNRLYWYRQTLGQGPEFLTYFQNEAQLEKSRLLSDRFSAERPKGSFSTLEIQRTEQGDSAMYLCASSSTSGGRFTDTQYFGPGTRLTVL.